A single T cell receptor beta chain is shown here with its context. Which antigen it targets is not known. No base quality values were provided; no much bigger clone lies one nucleotide off. Genomic DNA was isolated from the sorted cells so that the TCRbeta CDR3 region could be sequenced. The immunoSEQ Assay was used to sequence the TCRbeta CDR3 regions. TCRdb limited this immuneACCESS table to in-frame rearrangements with V and J called. A share of clones is missing; checked studies link under half to unresolved V genes, and the rest is unexplained. The sample table shows 45,000 or so clones, and around 92% are seen once. The ten largest account for around 16% of the sample. These data originate in a study of OX40 agonist ivuxolimab in advanced cancers. About the study as a whole: Ivuxolimab, which targeted the costimulatory receptor OX40 (CD134), was an agonistic, fully human IgG2 monoclonal antibody. Intravenous ivuxolimab was administered to patients every 2 weeks at six dose levels: 0.01, 0.1, 0.3, 1.5, 3 and 10 mg/kg. Of the 50 to 55 patients in dose escalation, some 20 had hepatocellular carcinoma, approximately 15 had melanoma, 9 had renal cell carcinoma and 9 had head and neck cancer. The dose-escalation cohort was about 83% male with a mean age of approximately 60 years, ranging from roughly 23 to 90. Prior anti-PD-1, anti-PD-L1 or anti-CTLA-4 therapy was permitted, and checkpoint inhibitors had been received by less than 45% of dose-escalation patients. Partial responses occurred in three dose-escalation patients: two with cutaneous melanoma and one with hepatocellular carcinoma. The point of sequencing TCRbeta in the periphery was to test whether ivuxolimab changed TCR sequence diversity and drove clonal T-cell expansion. The paper covers the monotherapy dose-escalation part of the phase I ivuxolimab trial, which included N of about 56 patients. Beyond this particular receptor, the publication reports: Low levels of normalized T-cell clonal expansion were also seen in some patients who did not respond. Which antigens the clonally expanded peripheral T cells were specific for was not determined. At doses from 0.1 to 3.0 mg/kg, clonal expansion was seen in both CD4+ and CD8+ blood T cells between baseline and week 6. In partial responders in the 0.1-3.0 mg/kg groups, normalized peripheral clonal expansion was found to be among the lowest, especially among CD8+ T cells. After ivuxolimab, more expanded clones were found on average in CD8+ T cells than in CD4+ T cells.

Patients with a history of autoimmune disease or receiving systemic immunosuppression were excluded from the trial. Peripheral blood for TCR sequencing was collected from all dose cohorts at baseline, on cycle 4 day 1, and on cycle 7 day 1. The samples were taken from a phase I, first-in-human, multicenter, open-label dose-escalation trial of ivuxolimab. Adults with locally advanced or metastatic melanoma, renal cell, hepatocellular, or head and neck squamous cell carcinoma were enrolled in the trial. CD4+ and CD8+ T cells were sorted separately from peripheral blood before TCR sequencing. The receptor was derived from an adult with an advanced solid tumor such as melanoma, head and neck, liver or kidney cancer. The sequencing here drew on CD4+ or CD8+ T cells sorted from blood, taken in a trial of the OX40 agonist ivuxolimab.

The nucleotide sequence is TGTGCCAGCAGTCCGTCGACAGGGGAGATGAACACTGAAGCTTTCTTT. This is translated as CASSPSTGEMNTEAFF. This chain is built from TRBV27 and TRBJ1-1; TRBD1 matches 8 bases in the middle. The germline V gene (reference sequence) yields MNHEY for CDR1 and SMNVEV for CDR2. The CDR3 runs 16 amino acids, cysteine and phenylalanine included. Solely the CDR3 DNA is kept, with 48 bases framed from the first base. Germline trimming amounts to 5 bases on V and 0 bases on J, with 8 as the count of junction bases outside the gene matches.